The following is a TCR beta chain sequence with its context. Antigen unknown. A read error may produce the germline difference seen at one junction end. Germline CDR1 reads SGHAT; CDR2 reads FQNNGV. This CDR3 spans 18 amino acids. No cell sorting was done before RNA was extracted from the tissue. This non-tumor lung sample came from over 3 cm beyond the tumor edge. The data were obtained in a study of tumor and adjacent non-tumor tissue in lung cancer. Looking at the study overall: Samples averaged around 4 million productive TCRbeta reads each. Study outcomes and limitations: In normal lung, the top 100 clones were significantly more dominant than in tumor. Tumor tissue had significantly higher TCR diversity than normal lung.

Three rounds of nested PCR, following a modified ARM-PCR protocol, produced the TCRbeta library. Via MiXCR, TCRdb re-called the multiplex PCR reads, giving one row per CDR3 protein. The sample includes 40,000 to 55,000 distinct CDR3 sequences, around two thirds of them seen just once. The clonotype comes from an older woman with non-small cell lung cancer. Material: distant non-tumor lung tissue. The gene calls are TRBV11-2 and TRBJ2-3; 14 nucleotides match TRBD2. In DNA form, the CDR3 reads TGTGCCAGCAACTTAGGGACTAGCGGGAGAGTTTTCATAGATACGCAGTATTTT. This codes for CASNLGTSGRVFIDTQYF.